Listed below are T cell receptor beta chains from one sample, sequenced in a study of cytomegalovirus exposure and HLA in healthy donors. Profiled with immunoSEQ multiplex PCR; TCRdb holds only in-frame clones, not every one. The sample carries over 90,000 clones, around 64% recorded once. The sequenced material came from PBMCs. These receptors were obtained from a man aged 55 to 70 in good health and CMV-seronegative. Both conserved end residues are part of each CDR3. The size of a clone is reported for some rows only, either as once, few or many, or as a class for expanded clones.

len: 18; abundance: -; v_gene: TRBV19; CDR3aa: CASSTKQGISSGANVLTF
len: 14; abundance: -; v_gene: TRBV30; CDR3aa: CAWSVGDSNYGYTF
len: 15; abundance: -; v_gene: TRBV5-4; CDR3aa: CASSGTGGYYNEQFF
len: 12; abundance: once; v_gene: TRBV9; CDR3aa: CASSVATDTQYF
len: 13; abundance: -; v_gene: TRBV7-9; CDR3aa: CASSFPGDSPLHF
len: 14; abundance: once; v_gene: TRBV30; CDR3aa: CAWIRVEGTDTQYF
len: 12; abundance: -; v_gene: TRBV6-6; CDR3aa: CASSPPRDTQYF
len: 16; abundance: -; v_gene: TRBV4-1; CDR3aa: CASSQEAGGGSDTQYF
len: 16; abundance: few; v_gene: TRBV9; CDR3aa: CASSEWTSLVPDTQYF
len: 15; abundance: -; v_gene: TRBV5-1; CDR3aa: CASSPVTGMNTEAFF
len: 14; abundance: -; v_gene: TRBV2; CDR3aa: CASIGQPDPRGAFF
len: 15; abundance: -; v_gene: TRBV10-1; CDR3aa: CASSPTSGSEHEQFF
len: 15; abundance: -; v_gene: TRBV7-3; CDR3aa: CASSSLAGPTGELFF
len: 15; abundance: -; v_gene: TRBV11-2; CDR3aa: CASSLEVGQTYEQYF
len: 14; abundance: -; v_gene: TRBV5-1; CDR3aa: CASSLRQGITEAFF
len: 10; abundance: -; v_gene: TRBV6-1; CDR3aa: CASSTYEQYF
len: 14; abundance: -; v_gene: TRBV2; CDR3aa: CASSEIAGGGEQFF
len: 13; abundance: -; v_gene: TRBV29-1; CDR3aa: CSVPGQGEYEQYF
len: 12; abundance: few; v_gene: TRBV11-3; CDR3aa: CASSLLGGEQFF
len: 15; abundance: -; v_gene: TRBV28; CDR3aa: CASSPPGGVKGGYTF
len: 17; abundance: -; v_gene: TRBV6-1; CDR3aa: CASSEGGGSMSFLGYTF
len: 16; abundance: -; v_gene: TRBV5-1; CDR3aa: CASSMQGAFSGNTIYF
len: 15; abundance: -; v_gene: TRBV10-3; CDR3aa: CAISSSRDGENTIYF
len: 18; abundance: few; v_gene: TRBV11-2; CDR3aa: CASSLPGQGSAGANVLTF
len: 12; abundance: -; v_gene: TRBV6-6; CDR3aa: CASSYTDTEAFF
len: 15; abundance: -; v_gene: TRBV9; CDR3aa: CASSRLSGGNNEQFF
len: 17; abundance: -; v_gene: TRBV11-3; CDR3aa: CASSLGVAALSYNEQFF
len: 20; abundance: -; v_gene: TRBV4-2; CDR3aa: CASSQDEGQGFLARNSPLHF
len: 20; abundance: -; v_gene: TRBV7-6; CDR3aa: CASSPTPQRASSLSGNTIYF
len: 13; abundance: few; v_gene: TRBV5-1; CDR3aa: CASSLTDTGELFF
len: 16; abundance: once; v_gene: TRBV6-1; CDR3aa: CASSEIGQLSGNTIYF
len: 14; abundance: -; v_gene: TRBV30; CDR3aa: CAWNPGQHNEKLFF